The TCR beta chain under discussion was sequenced for a study of blood T cell repertoires in COVID-19 (dated by TCRdb to 2020 to 2021). For the wider study: Collaborator samples came from the United States, Italy and Spain and covered acute and convalescent phases of COVID-19. The prospective study material was composed of cDNA or gDNA derived from T cells, B-cell-depleted T cells, or PBMCs. The dataset comprised deeply sampled blood TCRbeta repertoires from subjects exposed to, actively infected with, or recovered from COVID-19. A freely available public database, intended as a resource for researchers studying the immune response to SARS-CoV-2, is where the repertoires were released. Samples were obtained from the ongoing ImmuneRACE study (first 160 participants) and from 1,254 subjects provided by 6 global collaborators. Sample metadata almost always included a de-identified subject ID, COVID-19 status, age in years and sex. Where available, HLA class I and class II types were obtained from metadata supplied by the sample provider rather than from assay-based typing. Paper-wide results and their limitations: Clinical and demographic metadata were provided uncurated, with the amount varying by source and participant.

On this clone itself: Its antigen is currently not known. The sample holds no much larger clone one base away, and base qualities are not on file.

TCRbeta CDR3 regions were amplified from genomic DNA by means of the immunoSEQ Assay, a bias-controlled multiplex PCR. Per the source publication's procedure: Within the assay, amplification of reference gene primers was used to estimate how many nucleated cells each sample contained. To quantify the absolute abundance of each unique TCRbeta CDR3 rearrangement, sequence reads were collapsed and filtered. For each sample, productive Simpson clonality was calculated as the square root of Simpson's diversity index across productive rearrangements. TCRdb carries this immuneACCESS record with in-frame sequences only. Its versions omit some clonotypes, under half of them owing to an unresolved V gene in the studies checked, with the rest unexplained. V, J and clone size are those of that table, while D and trimming were read from the DNA. This sample has about 80,000 clones in its table, and approximately 82% of those were observed once. About 35% of the sample rests with the top ten.

Whole blood was collected in K2EDTA tubes by collaborating institutions according to the institutions' own protocols. For TCRbeta analysis, collaborator samples were shipped as frozen whole blood, as isolated PBMCs, or as DNA extracted from either sample type. The junction carries 14 bases between V and J, which are trimmed by 3 bases and 5 bases respectively. Reading from cysteine to phenylalanine, the CDR3 counts 15 amino acids. The retained sequence is limited to the CDR3, 45 bases, with the frame set at the first base. From a lookup of the germline V gene, CDR1 and CDR2 are MGHRA and YSYEKL. The chain employs TRBV4-1 and TRBJ2-1; the D gene remains uncertain. This receptor was identified in a woman in her seventies with acute or convalescent COVID-19. Sequencing was done on a sample of peripheral blood. At the DNA level, the sequence is TGCGCCAGCAGCCATAGACTGAACTCTGACAATGAGCAGTTCTTC. Its protein is CASSHRLNSDNEQFF.